Described below is a single TCR beta chain sequence and its context. The target antigen is unknown. PCR involved 60 Vbeta and 13 Jbeta primers. Some clones are missing from TCRdb's copy, which holds only in-frame ones; the method was immunoSEQ multiplex PCR. The sample has 120,000 to 150,000 clones; around 73% are singletons. The source of the sample is a study of cytomegalovirus exposure and HLA in healthy donors. Whole-study findings and limits: Among donors in an Asian-associated ancestry cluster, a later analysis reportedly found fewer N-insertions than the roughly 610-donor mean.

Germline assignment: CDR1 LGHNA and CDR2 YSLEER. Trimming took 5 bases from V and 2 from J; bases not matched to a gene: 6. This CDR3 comprises 15 residues. The clonotype comes from a woman between 18 and 30 years old in good health and CMV-seronegative. The sample comprised PBMCs. This rearrangement joins TRBV4-3 to TRBJ1-2; 9 bases align to TRBD1. In nucleotides, the CDR3 is TGCGCCAGCAGCGGACGGACAGGGGAAAACTATGGCTACACCTTC. It translates to CASSGRTGENYGYTF.